Each of the 14 T cell receptor beta chains below was sequenced from the same sample in a study of identical twins. MiXCR, run by TCRdb on the 5' RACE reads, gives a single entry per CDR3 protein. The sample comprises approximately 530,000 distinct CDR3 sequences, around 24% of which are singletons, and 0.48% rests with the top ten. These data were also filed under a second study, of yellow fever vaccine responses in identical twins.

The material sequenced was CD4+ T cells sorted from blood. The receptors were sampled from a woman under 30 in good health.

The chain couples TRBV20-1 to TRBJ1-1, with 9 bases identical to TRBD1. This CDR3 comprises 14 residues. J was trimmed by 2 bases and V by 6 bases; bases with no gene match: 7. Germline values: CDR1 DFQATT, CDR2 SNEGSKA (reference sequence). As DNA, the CDR3 is TGCAGTGCCATACAGGGGGCGGGCAACACTGAAGCTTTCTTT. Translating gives CSAIQGAGNTEAFF.

This clonotype occurred a few times. V and J are TRBV5-1 and TRBJ2-1; 13 bases are a match to TRBD2. V lost 4 bases, J lost 7 bases, and 14 bases stayed unmatched. CDR1 is SGHRS and CDR2 is YFSETQ in the germline V gene. The CDR3 consists of 18 residues. The CDR3 DNA reads TGCGCCAGCAGCATAACCTGGACTAGCGGGAGTGCTATAAATGAGCAGTTCTTC. This codes for CASSITWTSGSAINEQFF.

This clonotype was picked up a small number of times. The CDR3 region is CATSETGQPATQYF. The CDR3 coding sequence is TGTGCCACCAGTGAGACGGGACAGCCTGCTACGCAGTATTTT. The genes are TRBV24-1 and TRBJ2-3, with 7 bases identical to TRBD1. CDR3 length equals 14 residues. The V gene's germline CDR1 is KGHDR and CDR2 SFDVKD. V was clipped by 4 bases and J by 8 bases; unmatched bases: 8.

The chain employs TRBV12-3 or TRBV12-4 and TRBJ2-3; 9 nucleotides align to TRBD1. The length of the CDR3 is 15 residues. The V and J ends lost 2 bases and 8 bases, in that order; junction bases with no gene match: 8. The DNA for the CDR3 is TGTGCCAGCAGTTTACTGGGACAGGGAATAGCTACGCAGTATTTT. Translated: CASSLLGQGIATQYF.

This clonotype turned up a few times. The chain is built from TRBV20-1 and TRBJ2-7, with 10 bases fitting TRBD2. The CDR3 has 17 residues. The V gene's germline CDR1 is DFQATT and CDR2 SNEGSKA (reference sequence). V was pared by 0 bases and J by 5 bases, with 13 bases of the junction left unmatched. CDR3 bases: TGCAGTGCTAGAGATATCCAGCGGGAGGGCCGAGGGGACGAGCAGTACTTC. Encoded protein: CSARDIQREGRGDEQYF.

This clonotype was seen a few times. The CDR3 region is CASRRWRNTEAFF. In nucleotides, the CDR3 is TGTGCCAGCAGGAGGTGGAGGAACACTGAAGCTTTCTTT. The chain is built from TRBV6-1 and TRBJ1-1; D remains unclear. The germline CDR1 and CDR2 sequences are MNHNS and SASEGT. Trimming cost V 6 bases and J 1 base, with 9 bases left between them. The CDR3 is made up of 13 amino acids.

The gene calls are TRBV9 and TRBJ1-5, with no clear D. This CDR3 comprises 14 residues. V lost 4 bases to trimming and J lost 6 bases, with 14 bases between them. Looked up from germline, CDR1 is SGDLS and CDR2 is YYNGEE. DNA of the CDR3: TGTGCCAGCAGCCCAGAATCCCACCGTCAGCCCCAGCATTTT. This encodes CASSPESHRQPQHF.

J is TRBJ2-1 and V is TRBV12-3 or TRBV12-4; D not certain. The CDR3 is 18 amino acids. V lost 6 bases to trimming and J lost 4 bases, with 25 bases between them. The CDR3: CASSQYPSRAVFYNEQFF. CDR3 sequence (DNA): TGTGCCAGCAGCCAATACCCCAGCCGGGCGGTGTTTTACAATGAGCAGTTCTTC.

The chain's CDR3 is CSARDARATGPQHF. The CDR3 nucleotides read TGCAGTGCTAGAGATGCCAGGGCCACGGGGCCCCAGCATTTT. V usage is TRBV20-1 and J usage is TRBJ1-5, with D perhaps matching TRBD1 (5 bases). Germline V CDR1 and CDR2: DFQATT, SNEGSKA (reference sequence). V lost 0 bases and J 9 bases, leaving 15 bases between the germline ends. CDR3 length equals 14 residues.

There are a few counts of this clonotype. DNA for the CDR3: TGCAGTGCTAGAGACTTAAGAAGCTCTGGGGCCAACGTCCTGACTTTC. Translated, it gives CSARDLRSSGANVLTF. The chain links TRBV20-1 to TRBJ2-6; D gene ambiguous. The germline CDR1 and CDR2 sequences are DFQATT and SNEGSKA (reference sequence). The CDR3 is made up of 16 amino acids. Deletions cut 0 bases from V and 0 bases from J, with 9 bases between.

The CDR3 is CASSSTGPTTTYNEQFF. CDR3 in DNA: TGCGCCAGCAGCAGCACCGGGCCCACCACCACCTACAATGAGCAGTTCTTC. The chain links TRBV5-1 to TRBJ2-1; D is undetermined. The V end lost 4 bases, the J end lost 2 bases, and 19 bases lay between the germline ends. This CDR3 comprises 17 residues. Germline CDR1 reads SGHRS; CDR2 reads YFSETQ.

There are a few counts of this clonotype. The CDR3 nucleotides are TGTGCCAGCAGTTTAGTGGGAGGCGGGGAGCTGTTTTTT. It yields the protein CASSLVGGGELFF. J is TRBJ2-2 and V is TRBV28; possible D gene TRBD2, 6 bases. V was shortened by 2 bases and J by 7 bases, with 8 bases between the two germline ends. Germline V gene data show CDR1 as MDHEN and CDR2 as SYDVKM. The CDR3 is 13 amino acids. The variable domain in full, completed from reference TRBV28 and TRBJ2-2, reads DVKVTQSSRYLVKRTGEKVFLECVQDMDHENMFWYRQDPGLGLRLIYFSYDVKMKEKGDIPEGYSVSREKKERFSLILESASTNQTSMYLCASSLVGGGELFFGEGSRLTVL.

The genes are TRBV6-1 and TRBJ2-7, with a weak D call TRBD2 (6 bases). V dropped 0 bases and J dropped 4 bases, with 13 bases sitting between them. The CDR3 covers 15 residues. Germline CDR1 and CDR2: MNHNS and SASEGT. The CDR3 DNA reads as TGTGCCAGCAGTGAAGCTGGGTCGGGAGTTTACGAGCAGTACTTC. It codes for CASSEAGSGVYEQYF.

This clonotype was counted between two and nine times. CDR3 region: CASSEARDSYNEQFF. CDR3 in DNA: TGTGCCAGCAGTGAAGCCCGGGACTCCTACAATGAGCAGTTCTTC. The genes are TRBV6-4 and TRBJ2-1, with a weak D call TRBD2 (5 bases). V lost 3 bases, J lost 0 bases, and 9 bases lay in between. Germline CDR1 and CDR2: MRHNA and SNTAGT. The CDR3 length is 15 residues.